The 10 T cell receptor beta chains given below trace back to one sample, sequenced in a study of blood T cell repertoires in COVID-19. Clones were sequenced by immunoSEQ multiplex PCR, and TCRdb holds only the in-frame ones, with some missing. This table holds about 190,000 clones, roughly 82% found once. Material: peripheral blood. The receptors come from a woman between 25 and 40 years old with acute or convalescent COVID-19.

This clone came up a few times. The chain links TRBV13 to TRBJ1-1; 8 bases align to TRBD1. This CDR3 region has 14 residues. Germline CDR1 reads PRHDT; CDR2 reads FYEKMQ (reference sequence). J lost 8 bases, V lost 5 bases, and 10 bases had no gene match. This CDR3 reads CASSPRTGPFEAFF. The DNA for the CDR3 is TGTGCCAGCAGCCCCCGGACAGGGCCATTCGAAGCTTTCTTT. The full variable domain, completed using reference TRBV13 and TRBJ1-1, is AAGVIQSPRHLIKEKRETATLKCYPIPRHDTVYWYQQGPGQDPQFLISFYEKMQSDKGSIPDRFSAQQFSDYHSELNMSSLELGDSALYFCASSPRTGPFEAFFGQGTRLTVV.

Written as DNA, the CDR3 is TGTGCCTGTACCCGGGAAGGGCTTCGCGGTGAAAAACTGTTTTTT. This sequence encodes CACTREGLRGEKLFF. V and J are TRBV30 and TRBJ1-4; D is undetermined. The CDR3 totals 15 residues. Germline V gives CDR1 GTSNPN, CDR2 SVGIG (reference sequence). V lost 6 bases and J lost 7, with 21 bases in between.

The chain couples TRBV6-5 to TRBJ1-1; D unresolved. This CDR3 region has 14 residues. Germline-derived CDR1 and CDR2 are MNHEY and SVGAGI. The V end lost 0 bases, the J end lost 1 base, and 6 bases lay between the germline ends. The CDR3 reads CASSYSNSNTEAFF. The CDR3 DNA reads as TGTGCCAGCAGTTACTCGAACTCGAACACTGAAGCTTTCTTT.

The chain recombines TRBV4-3 with TRBJ1-2; D call uncertain. The length of the CDR3 is 15 residues. Deletions cut 2 bases from V and 8 bases from J, with 18 bases between. The germline CDR1 and CDR2 sequences are LGHNA and YSLEER. The CDR3 nucleotides are TGCGCCAGCAGCCAAACATGGGTCCGAACGGAGGGCTACACCTTC. It is translated as CASSQTWVRTEGYTF.

A few counts support this clone. CDR3 residues: CASSPGAGGNQPQHF. CDR3 nucleotide sequence: TGTGCCAGCTCACCAGGCGCAGGGGGGAATCAGCCCCAGCATTTT. J is TRBJ1-5 and V is TRBV18; 7 nucleotides align to TRBD1. The V gene's germline CDR1 is KGHSH and CDR2 LQKENI. The CDR3 sequence is 15 residues long. V shed 2 bases and J 4 bases; nucleotides not matched to a gene: 5.

This CDR3 reads CATSREGEGKAAKNIQYF. CDR3 DNA sequence: TGTGCCACCAGCAGAGAGGGCGAGGGTAAGGCGGCCAAAAACATTCAGTACTTC. The V and J genes are TRBV15 and TRBJ2-4; weak D call: TRBD2 (5 bases). Trimming removed 0 bases at V and 1 base at J, with 16 bases between. The CDR3 has 18 residues. Germline V gene sequence: CDR1 LNHNV, CDR2 YYDKDF (reference sequence).

The chain carries TRBV5-6 and TRBJ1-4; no clear D. The germline CDR1 and CDR2 sequences are SGHDT and YYEEEE. Trimming removed 2 bases from V and 6 bases from J, with 14 bases in between. The CDR3 runs 15 residues. The CDR3 sequence is CASSFTGRADEKLFF. The CDR3 DNA follows: TGTGCCAGCAGCTTCACCGGGCGGGCGGATGAAAAACTGTTTTTT.

The rearrangement links TRBV27 to TRBJ2-1, with 13 bases aligning to TRBD2. Germline lookup yields CDR1 MNHEY and CDR2 SMNVEV (reference sequence). The ends lost 2 bases at V and 9 bases at J; junction bases unmatched: 16. The CDR3 consists of 19 residues. CDR3 in DNA: TGTGCCAGCAGTTTAATCCCCCACAGCGGACTAGCGGGAGTCCGTGAGCAGTTCTTC. It is translated as CASSLIPHSGLAGVREQFF.

The chain links TRBV7-2 to TRBJ1-1; 7 bases fit TRBD1. The trim removed 4 bases at V and 6 bases at J, leaving 8 bases unmatched. The CDR3 consists of 14 residues. Germline loops: CDR1 SGHTA, CDR2 FQGNSA. The chain's CDR3 is CASSSLQGMAEAFF. DNA of the CDR3: TGTGCCAGCAGCTCGCTACAGGGGATGGCTGAAGCTTTCTTT.

This clone has only a few counts. V is TRBV3-1 (or the pseudogene TRBV3-2) and J is TRBJ2-7; 10 nucleotides agree with TRBD1. Germline trimming cut 0 bases from V and 2 bases from J; bases unmatched to any gene: 4. The CDR3 has 16 residues. Germline lookup yields CDR1 LGHDT and CDR2 YNNKEL (reference sequence). CDR3 in amino acids: CASSQEGQGSTYEQYF. CDR3 DNA sequence: TGTGCCAGCAGCCAAGAGGGACAGGGGTCAACCTACGAGCAGTACTTC.